This T cell receptor beta chain was profiled in a study of T cells in tuberculosis (dated by TCRdb to the late 2010s). A note on the overall study: The study combined CD1B tetramers and high-throughput TCR immunosequencing to characterize T cells specific for the mycobacterial lipid antigen glucose monomycolate (GMM). A South African clinical cohort compared IGRA-negative adolescents, IGRA-positive adolescents with latent tuberculosis and adults with active tuberculosis, ten per group. Broader findings and caveats from the paper: Smaller NN-distances were partly driven by shorter CDR3-alpha lengths in active tuberculosis patients, and statistical significance was not reached for the TCR-beta difference. Active tuberculosis TCR-alpha repertoires showed smaller mean NN-distances to GMM-specific TCRs than IGRA-negative controls, suggesting clonal expansion of these TCRs. Clinical samples were chosen by availability of cryopreserved specimens, and active tuberculosis cases were adults while controls were adolescents. With the diverse GMM-specific repertoire as input, a classifier achieved 85% to 90% accuracy (AUROC around 0.9), whereas GEM motif frequencies as input gave roughly 70% accuracy.

The immunoSEQ multiplex PCR assay was used to generate TCR libraries, with TCR-beta and/or TCR-alpha/delta assays applied to each sample. The Illumina high-throughput platform was used to sequence the amplified TCR libraries. In the paper's pipeline: Clustering and dimensionality reduction relied on pairwise TCRdist distances among GMM-specific receptors from T cells that were either sorted ex vivo or expanded in vitro. The score assigned to each clinical repertoire was mean NN-distance, meaning the average TCRdist to the nearest 10% of tetramer-positive reference sequences. To compute GEM TCR motif frequency, the fraction of unique TCRs matching known GEM sequences by V/J usage and CDR3 length was calculated. Active tuberculosis was classified by linear discriminant analysis with leave-one-out cross-validation, implemented in scikit-learn. Entries here come from immuneACCESS through TCRdb and include only in-frame sequences with V and J called. Some clones fail to appear in such tables; in the studies checked, an unresolved V gene covers under half of the shortfall, and the cause of the remainder is unknown. The V and J calls and clone size are taken from that table; D and trimming were inferred from the DNA. A total of about 20,000 clones appear in this sample, around 87% of them only once. Approximately 15% of the sample belongs to the ten largest clones.

At study entry, adolescents were screened for latent tuberculosis infection using a tuberculin skin test and the QuantiFERON-TB GOLD In-Tube IGRA. Unsorted cryopreserved PBMC were immunosequenced, covering on average approximately 98,000 T cells per clinical donor. Eleven high schools in the Worcester region of the Western Cape, South Africa, served as enrollment sites for adolescents aged 12 to 18 years. Approximately ten M. tuberculosis-infected adolescents and roughly ten uninfected adolescents were selected, with the two groups matched for age and sex. For the adolescents, PBMC were isolated by density centrifugation from freshly drawn heparinized blood and then cryopreserved. CDR1 and CDR2 were assigned from the germline V gene as SGHRS and YFSETQ. The CDR3 numbers 14 residues from cysteine through phenylalanine. Here the CDR3 DNA is all that survives: 42 bases in frame from base 1. The germline ends are 10 bases apart after V is trimmed by 4 bases and J by 2 bases.

A remark on this clone: It lacks a known antigen. Nothing much larger sits one base from this clone, and base qualities are not available.

The sequencing input was PBMCs. Rearrangement joined TRBV5-1 to TRBJ1-5; a tentative D call is TRBD1 (5 bases match). This sequence was found in a donor aged 10-29 years with latent tuberculosis or without tuberculosis infection. The nucleotides are TGCGCCAGCAGCACGGGGGGAGGCAATCAGCCCCAGCATTTT. Translated, it reads CASSTGGGNQPQHF.